This T cell receptor (beta chain) originates from a study of CD8 T cells in ankylosing spondylitis. General observations from the study: Earlier studies detected some motif variants in reactive arthritis synovial fluid and blood. Reported data indicate significant enrichment of disease-linked clones within matched ankylosing spondylitis synovial fluid. Disease-linked clones, CD8+, were relatively rare in peripheral blood.

Libraries of TCR beta came from quantitative 5'-RACE with molecular barcodes. TCRdb re-called the 5' RACE reads with MiXCR, one entry per CDR3 protein. Altogether roughly 130,000 distinct CDR3 sequences are present, 9.3% being singletons, with the ten largest covering 2.5% to 3.5%. This clonotype was counted ten times or more. Its specificity is unknown. CDR1 is SGHTA, CDR2 FQGNSA, per germline. Unmatched junction bases numbered 8, after V lost 2 bases and J lost 9 bases. The CDR3 has 15 amino acids. The rearrangement links TRBV7-2 to TRBJ2-1; 9 bases agree with TRBD2. The sequence was obtained from a male donor with ankylosing spondylitis or in good health (not recorded which). The sample comprised blood, either unsorted or a sorted T cell fraction (not recorded which). The DNA of the CDR3 is TGTGCCAGCAGCTTAATGGGACTAGCCCGTGTTGAGCAGTTCTTC. Protein: CASSLMGLARVEQFF.